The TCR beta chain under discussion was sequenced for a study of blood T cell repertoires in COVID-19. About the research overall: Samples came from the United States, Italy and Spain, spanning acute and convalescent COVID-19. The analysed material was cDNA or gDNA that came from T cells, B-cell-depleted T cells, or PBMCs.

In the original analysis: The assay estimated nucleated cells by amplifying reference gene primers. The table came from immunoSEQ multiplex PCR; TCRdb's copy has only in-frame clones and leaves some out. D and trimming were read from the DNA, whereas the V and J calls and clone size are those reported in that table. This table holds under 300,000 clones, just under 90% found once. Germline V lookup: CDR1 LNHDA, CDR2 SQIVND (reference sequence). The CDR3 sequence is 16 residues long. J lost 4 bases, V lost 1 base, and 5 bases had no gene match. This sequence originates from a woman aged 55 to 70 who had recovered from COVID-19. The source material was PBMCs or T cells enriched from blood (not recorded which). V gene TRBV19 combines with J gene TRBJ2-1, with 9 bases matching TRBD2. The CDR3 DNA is TGTGCCAGTAGTATAGTCCGGACTAGCGTTTACAATGAGCAGTTCTTC. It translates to CASSIVRTSVYNEQFF.